Presented here are 15 T cell receptor beta chains from one specimen sequenced in a study of Ad26.COV2.S vaccination and SARS-CoV-2 variants. The treatment here: some 20 received Ad26.COV2.S at low or high dose, single or two shots; 5 received placebo; per-sample allocation not given. Samples were taken on day 63 after the first vaccine or placebo injection. Clones were read by immunoSEQ multiplex PCR, and TCRdb kept only the in-frame ones, dropping some. The data hold about 480,000 clones, with around 85% observed a single time. This material consisted of peripheral blood, taken in a trial of Ad26.COV2.S vaccine versus placebo. These receptors were taken from a person between 18 and 65 years old who received the Ad26.COV2.S COVID-19 vaccine or a placebo.

The CDR3 DNA is TGTGCCAGCAGTCCGCGACCCGGTCAGCCCCAGCATTTT. It specifies CASSPRPGQPQHF. The chain links TRBV28 to TRBJ1-5; D is ambiguous. Per the germline V gene, CDR1 is MDHEN and CDR2 is SYDVKM. This CDR3 spans 13 amino acids. Trimming stripped 5 bases from V and 6 bases from J, with 11 bases between.

This clone was observed once. This chain links TRBV4-2 with TRBJ2-7, with D tentatively TRBD1 or TRBD2 (6 bases each). Germline-derived CDR1 and CDR2 are LGHNA and YNFKEQ. V was clipped by 6 bases and J by 3 bases, with 18 bases between them. The CDR3 covers 15 residues. The CDR3 DNA reads as TGTGCCAGCAGTCCTACGGGGGCGGAATACTACGAGCAGTACTTC. Translation gives CASSPTGAEYYEQYF.

The chain carries TRBV5-1 and TRBJ2-7; 12 bases line up with TRBD2. Unmatched junction bases numbered 8, after V lost 0 bases and J lost 7 bases. Per the germline V gene, CDR1 is SGHRS and CDR2 is YFSETQ. The CDR3 covers 16 residues. The CDR3 coding sequence is TGCGCCAGCAGCTTGGGCCTAGCGGGAGGGCCTCGAGAGCAGTACTTC. Translated, it gives CASSLGLAGGPREQYF. The variable domain in full, with the rest retrieved from reference TRBV5-1 and TRBJ2-7, is KAGVTQTPRYLIKTRGQQVTLSCSPISGHRSVSWYQQTPGQGLQFLFEYFSETQRNKGNFPGRFSGRQFSNSRSEMNVSTLELGDSALYLCASSLGLAGGPREQYFGPGTRLTVT.

Only a few counts were recorded for this clone. The V call is TRBV7-9, the J call TRBJ2-3; 10 bases are shared with TRBD1. Germline CDR1 and CDR2: SEHNR and FQNEAQ (reference sequence). The CDR3 has 15 residues. V shed 5 bases and J 4 bases; nucleotides not matched to a gene: 6. The CDR3 reads CASSRGTGVADTQYF. The DNA for the CDR3 is TGTGCCAGCAGCCGAGGGACAGGGGTAGCAGATACGCAGTATTTT.

This sequence joins TRBV28 and TRBJ1-4; TRBD1 matches at 8 bases. This CDR3 contains 15 residues. CDR1 is MDHEN and CDR2 is SYDVKM in the germline V gene. The junction had 8 bases not matched to a gene; V was cut back by 3 bases and J by 8 bases. The CDR3 DNA reads as TGTGCCAGCAGTTTCCAGGGGGCGCCCCGGGAAAAACTGTTTTTT. It is translated as CASSFQGAPREKLFF.

The chain is built from TRBV6-5 and TRBJ1-1; D is ambiguous. This CDR3 region has 13 residues. V was cut by 7 bases and J by 6 bases, with 15 bases left in between. Germline V lookup: CDR1 MNHEY, CDR2 SVGAGI. DNA for the CDR3: TGTGCCAGCATCTCCATGGGGTCTTCTGAAGCTTTCTTT. Residues: CASISMGSSEAFF.

This rearrangement joins TRBV6-5 to TRBJ2-2; TRBD2 agrees at 7 bases. The CDR3 loop spans 15 amino acids. V gave up 5 bases and J gave up 5 bases; unmatched junction bases: 8. Germline V gene sequence: CDR1 MNHEY, CDR2 SVGAGI. In DNA form, the CDR3 reads TGTGCCAGCAGTAAGGCGGGAGTGGGGACCGGGGAGCTGTTTTTT. Its translation is CASSKAGVGTGELFF.

This clone was detected only a few times. The chain employs TRBV5-5 and TRBJ1-2, with 7 bases lining up with TRBD1. CDR1 is SGHKS and CDR2 is YYEKEE in the germline V gene (reference sequence). V lost 5 bases to trimming and J lost 4 bases; unmatched junction nucleotides: 8. CDR3 length: 14 residues. The CDR3 is CASRPGGTAYGYTF. The CDR3 nucleotides are TGTGCCAGCAGGCCTGGGGGGACAGCCTATGGCTACACCTTC.

This chain links TRBV28 with TRBJ1-5; TRBD1 aligns across 9 bases. CDR3 length: 14 residues. With 5 bases clipped from V and 7 bases from J, the junction kept 6 bases outside the gene matches. Germline V gene lookup returns CDR1 MDHEN and CDR2 SYDVKM. CDR3 sequence reads: CASSKDRGEQPQHF. The CDR3 bases are TGTGCCAGCAGTAAGGACAGGGGAGAACAGCCCCAGCATTTT.

The V gene is TRBV19, the J gene TRBJ2-3, with 7 bases aligning to TRBD1. The CDR3 runs 16 residues. V gave up 0 bases and J gave up 2 bases; unmatched junction bases: 5. Looked up from germline, CDR1 is LNHDA and CDR2 is SQIVND (reference sequence). The CDR3 DNA reads as TGTGCCAGTAGTATAGAAGGACAGGTATTCACAGATACGCAGTATTTT. Translating gives CASSIEGQVFTDTQYF.

This clone has a single count. The chain has TRBV6-5 and TRBJ2-2; D is unclear. The CDR3 has 13 residues. V gave up 6 bases and J gave up 3 bases, with 8 bases separating them. The germline V gene has CDR1 MNHEY and CDR2 SVGAGI. Here the CDR3 reads CASRKLDTGELFF. CDR3 coding DNA: TGTGCCAGCAGGAAACTCGACACCGGGGAGCTGTTTTTT.

On this clone: A read error may produce the germline difference seen at one junction end. At the DNA level, this CDR3 is encoded by other sequences in the same sample as well. The chain recombines TRBV12-3 or TRBV12-4 with TRBJ1-6; D may be TRBD1 (5 bases). The length of the CDR3 is 12 residues. The CDR3 region is CASSLGASPLHF. The CDR3 nucleotides read TGTGCCAGCAGCTTAGGGGCCTCACCCCTCCACTTT.

This rearrangement joins TRBV7-7 to TRBJ2-2, with 10 bases matching TRBD2. Germline-derived CDR1 and CDR2 are SSHAT and FNYEAQ (reference sequence). This CDR3 is 15 amino acids long. V was pared by 1 base and J by 7 bases, with 3 bases of the junction left unmatched. The CDR3 here is CASSLVPSGSGELFF. The CDR3 DNA reads as TGTGCCAGCAGCTTAGTTCCTAGCGGGAGCGGGGAGCTGTTTTTT.

As DNA, the CDR3 is TGTGCAGCGTCAACTAGCGGGATTATCGGGGAGCTGTTTTTT. It is translated as CAASTSGIIGELFF. The chain has TRBV7-2 and TRBJ2-2; 10 nucleotides agree with TRBD2. The CDR3 has 14 amino acids. The germline gives CDR1 SGHTA, CDR2 FQGNSA.

The count of this clone is one. The gene calls are TRBV30 and TRBJ2-7, with D tentatively TRBD1 (6 bases). From germline, CDR1 is GTSNPN and CDR2 SVGIG (reference sequence). V lost 0 bases and J lost 6, with 15 bases in between. This CDR3 is built from 14 residues. CDR3 sequence (DNA): TGTGCCTGGAGTGTTTCTTTACAGGGAAGCGAGCAGTACTTC. Protein sequence: CAWSVSLQGSEQYF.